This T cell receptor beta chain stems from a study of blood T cell repertoires in COVID-19. Study details: Collection of acute and convalescent COVID-19 samples took place in the United States, Italy and Spain. PBMCs, B-cell-depleted T cells, or T cells were the source of the cDNA or gDNA that made up the material.

Original data processing: Amplified reference gene primers provided the basis for estimating nucleated cell counts. Method: immunoSEQ multiplex PCR; TCRdb's copy keeps in-frame clones and lacks some. Clone size and the V and J calls come from that table; the DNA yielded D and trimming. The data show about 42,000 clones, with just under 85% seen just once and 5.4% held by the top ten. The source material was peripheral blood. The TCR was taken from a man in his fifties or sixties with active COVID-19.

Written as DNA, the CDR3 is TGTGCCAGCAGTTCCCGAAGGGGGCGATACGAGCAGTACTTC. Its protein is CASSSRRGRYEQYF. This chain uses TRBV28 with TRBJ2-7, with 7 bases matching TRBD1. The V and J ends lost 4 bases and 4 bases, in that order; junction bases with no gene match: 7. The germline V gene encodes CDR1 MDHEN and CDR2 SYDVKM. The CDR3 length is 14 residues.